What follows is one T cell receptor (beta chain) and its context. No antigen is known for it. This sample stems from a study of post-analysis software for immune sequencing data. On the study more broadly: Secondary progressive, relapsing-remitting and progressive-relapsing multiple sclerosis were among the included disease courses.

cDNA libraries for TCR beta contained unique molecular identifiers. In TCRdb, the PCR reads were re-called with MiXCR into one record per CDR3 protein. The sample contains hundreds of thousands of distinct CDR3 sequences, roughly three fifths of which appear only once. Findings and caveats of the study: Patients with multiple sclerosis recorded significantly lower normalized Chao1 diversity than controls, the study found. Patients showed TRBV5-6, TRBV5-1 and TRBV20-1 among roughly five TRBV segments more frequent than in controls.

CDR3 length: 16 amino acids. The germline gives CDR1 DFQATT, CDR2 SNEGSKA (reference sequence). Trimming cost V 0 bases and J 5 bases; bases outside gene matches: 9. The specimen sequenced was blood. V gene TRBV20-1 combines with J gene TRBJ1-1, with 10 bases aligning to TRBD1. This TCR was sampled from a girl aged 2 to 10 with multiple sclerosis. The CDR3: CSARDAGQGLVTEAFF. The DNA of the CDR3 is TGCAGTGCTAGAGATGCGGGACAGGGGCTCGTTACTGAAGCTTTCTTT.